This TCR beta chain was found in a study of T cell repertoires in cytomegalovirus infection. Study in general: TCR beta signatures that were public indicated CMV infection and matching HLA type.

TCRdb analysed the reads with MiXCR anew, one entry per CDR3 protein. The table records a few hundred thousand distinct CDR3 sequences, 26% of them present only once. A remark on this clonotype: Its cognate antigen is unknown.

This CDR3 comprises 13 residues. Germline V gene data show CDR1 as SEHNR and CDR2 as FQNEAQ (reference sequence). The V and J ends lost 5 bases and 5 bases respectively, with 13 bases between them. Study observations and caveats: Ex vivo, HLA-C-restricted CMV-specific TCR beta clonotypes prevailed over the rest of the response. Summed frequency of shared TCR beta families picked out CMV carriers who also had the relevant HLA.

The receptor comes from a human donor in good health (CMV status not recorded). Some clones in this sample may be carry-over from other donors' samples. Sequencing was performed on PBMCs. The J gene is TRBJ2-7, the V gene TRBV7-9; D ambiguous. The CDR3 bases are TGTGCCAGCAGCAAAAGCGAAACGGACGAGCAGTACGTC. Its protein is CASSKSETDEQYV.